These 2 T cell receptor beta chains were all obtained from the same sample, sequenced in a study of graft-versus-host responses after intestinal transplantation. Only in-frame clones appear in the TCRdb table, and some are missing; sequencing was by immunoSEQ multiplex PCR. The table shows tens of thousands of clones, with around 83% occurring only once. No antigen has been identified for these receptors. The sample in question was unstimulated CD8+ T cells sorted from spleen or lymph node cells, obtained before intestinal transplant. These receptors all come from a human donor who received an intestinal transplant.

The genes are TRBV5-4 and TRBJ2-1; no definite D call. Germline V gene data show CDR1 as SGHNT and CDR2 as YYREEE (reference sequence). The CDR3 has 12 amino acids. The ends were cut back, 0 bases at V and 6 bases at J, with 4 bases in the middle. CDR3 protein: CASSLAPNEQFF. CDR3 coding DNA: TGTGCCAGCAGCTTGGCACCCAATGAGCAGTTCTTC.

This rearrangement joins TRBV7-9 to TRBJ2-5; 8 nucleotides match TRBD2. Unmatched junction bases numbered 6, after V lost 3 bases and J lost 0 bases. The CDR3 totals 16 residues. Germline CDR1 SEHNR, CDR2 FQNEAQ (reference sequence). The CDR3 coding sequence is TGTGCCAGCAGCTTTGGCGGGGGGACGTACCAAGAGACCCAGTACTTC. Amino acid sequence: CASSFGGGTYQETQYF.